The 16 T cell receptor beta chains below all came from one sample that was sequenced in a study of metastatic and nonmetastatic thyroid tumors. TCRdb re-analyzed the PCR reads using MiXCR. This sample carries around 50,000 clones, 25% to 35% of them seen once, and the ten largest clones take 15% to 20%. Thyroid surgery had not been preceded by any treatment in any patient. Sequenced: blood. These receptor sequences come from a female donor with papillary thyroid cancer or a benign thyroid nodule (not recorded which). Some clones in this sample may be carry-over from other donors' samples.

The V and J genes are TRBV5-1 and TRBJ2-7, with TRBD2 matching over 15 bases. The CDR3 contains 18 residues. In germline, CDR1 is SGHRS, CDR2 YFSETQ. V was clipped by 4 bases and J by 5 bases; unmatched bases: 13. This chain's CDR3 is CASSLPGLAGGPGDEQYF. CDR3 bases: TGCGCCAGCAGCCTGCCGGGACTAGCGGGAGGCCCTGGGGACGAGCAGTACTTC.

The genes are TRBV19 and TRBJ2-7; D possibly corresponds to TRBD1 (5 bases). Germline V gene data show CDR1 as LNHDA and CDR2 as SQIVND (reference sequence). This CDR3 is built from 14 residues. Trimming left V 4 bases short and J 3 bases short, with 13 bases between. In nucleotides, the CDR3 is TGTGCCAGTAGTAAATCAACAGGTTTCTACGAGCAGTACTTC. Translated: CASSKSTGFYEQYF.

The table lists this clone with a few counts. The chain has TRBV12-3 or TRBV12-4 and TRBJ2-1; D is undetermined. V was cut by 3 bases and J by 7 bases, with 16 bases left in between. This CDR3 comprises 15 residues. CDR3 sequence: CASSLGSGGRNEQFF. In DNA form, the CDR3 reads TGTGCCAGCAGTTTGGGGTCGGGTGGTAGAAATGAGCAGTTCTTC.

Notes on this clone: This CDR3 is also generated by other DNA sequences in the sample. DNA for the CDR3: TGTGCCAGCACCCCGCGGGGGGGCGGGGAGACCCAGTACTTC. Translating gives CASTPRGGGETQYF. This chain uses TRBV28 with TRBJ2-5; 9 nucleotides agree with TRBD2. With V trimmed by 7 bases and J by 5 bases, 8 bases remained unmatched. Germline CDR1 is MDHEN and CDR2 is SYDVKM. The length of the CDR3 is 14 residues.

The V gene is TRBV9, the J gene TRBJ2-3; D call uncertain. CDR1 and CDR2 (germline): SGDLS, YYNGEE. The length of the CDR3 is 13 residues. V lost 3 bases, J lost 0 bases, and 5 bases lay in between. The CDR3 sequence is CASSEYSTDTQYF. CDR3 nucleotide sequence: TGTGCCAGCAGCGAGTATAGCACAGATACGCAGTATTTT. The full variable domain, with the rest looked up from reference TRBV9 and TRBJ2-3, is DSGVTQTPKHLITATGQRVTLRCSPRSGDLSVYWYQQSLDQGLQFLIQYYNGEERAKGNILERFSAQQFPDLHSELNLSSLELGDSALYFCASSEYSTDTQYFGPGTRLTVL.

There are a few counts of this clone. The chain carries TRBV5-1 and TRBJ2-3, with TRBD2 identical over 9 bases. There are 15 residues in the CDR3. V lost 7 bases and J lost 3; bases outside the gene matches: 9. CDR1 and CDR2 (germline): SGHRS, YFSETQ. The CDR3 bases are TGCGCCAGCGGGTTCCTGGCGGGGGGGACAGATACGCAGTATTTT. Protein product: CASGFLAGGTDTQYF.

The CDR3 coding sequence is TGTGCCAGCAGTTTCGGGGCAGGGACTAGAACTGAAGCTTTCTTT. Its protein is CASSFGAGTRTEAFF. The chain links TRBV27 to TRBJ1-1, with TRBD1 as a possible D gene (5 bases). V was cut by 3 bases and J by 5 bases, with 16 bases left in between. Germline CDR1 and CDR2: MNHEY and SMNVEV (reference sequence). The CDR3 covers 15 residues.

The CDR3 spells CASSIQGVSYEQYF. Written as DNA, the CDR3 is TGTGCCAGCAGCATACAGGGGGTTTCGTACGAGCAGTACTTC. The chain recombines TRBV7-8 with TRBJ2-7; TRBD1 matches 8 bases. The CDR3 is 14 residues long. Trimming at V came to 5 bases and at J to 4 bases, leaving 7 bases not matched to a gene. In germline, CDR1 is SGHVS, CDR2 FQNEAQ.

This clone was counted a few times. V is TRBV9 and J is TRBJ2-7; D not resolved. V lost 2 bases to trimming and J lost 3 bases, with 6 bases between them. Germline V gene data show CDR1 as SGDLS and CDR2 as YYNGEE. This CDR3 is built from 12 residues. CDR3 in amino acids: CASSVTGYEQYF. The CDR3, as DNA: TGTGCCAGCAGCGTTACGGGCTACGAGCAGTACTTC.

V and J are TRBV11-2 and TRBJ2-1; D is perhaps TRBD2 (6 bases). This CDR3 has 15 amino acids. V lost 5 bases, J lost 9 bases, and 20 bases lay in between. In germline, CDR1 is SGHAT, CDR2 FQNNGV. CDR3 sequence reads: CASSLMRTTHGEQFF. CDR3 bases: TGTGCCAGCAGCCTCATGAGGACTACTCATGGTGAGCAGTTCTTC.

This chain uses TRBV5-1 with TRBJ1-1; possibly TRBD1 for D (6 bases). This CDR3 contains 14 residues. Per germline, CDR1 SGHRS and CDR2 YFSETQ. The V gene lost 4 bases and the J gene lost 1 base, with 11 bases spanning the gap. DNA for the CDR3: TGCGCCAGCAGCGAACAGGGCGGGAACACTGAAGCTTTCTTT. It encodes CASSEQGGNTEAFF.

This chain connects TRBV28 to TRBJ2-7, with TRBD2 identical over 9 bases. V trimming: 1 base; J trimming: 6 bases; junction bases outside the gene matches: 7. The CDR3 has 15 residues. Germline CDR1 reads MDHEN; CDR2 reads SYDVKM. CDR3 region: CASSLLAGGPGEQYF. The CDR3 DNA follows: TGTGCCAGCAGTTTATTGGCGGGAGGGCCGGGCGAGCAGTACTTC.

Written as DNA, the CDR3 is TGTGCCAGCAGTATACTACCGGGAACCAAAGGCTACACTGAAGCTTTCTTT. This translates into CASSILPGTKGYTEAFF. This chain connects TRBV28 to TRBJ1-1, with D unresolved. Germline V lookup: CDR1 MDHEN, CDR2 SYDVKM. The CDR3 is made up of 17 amino acids. The V gene lost 5 bases and the J gene lost 3 bases, with 22 bases spanning the gap.

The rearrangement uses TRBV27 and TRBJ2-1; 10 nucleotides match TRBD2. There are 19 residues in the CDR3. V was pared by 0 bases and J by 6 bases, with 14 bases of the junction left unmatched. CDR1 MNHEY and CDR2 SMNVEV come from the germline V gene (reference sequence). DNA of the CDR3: TGTGCCAGCAGTTTATCCCTAGCGGGAGTTTTCTCTCGGTTCAATGAGCAGTTCTTC. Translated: CASSLSLAGVFSRFNEQFF.

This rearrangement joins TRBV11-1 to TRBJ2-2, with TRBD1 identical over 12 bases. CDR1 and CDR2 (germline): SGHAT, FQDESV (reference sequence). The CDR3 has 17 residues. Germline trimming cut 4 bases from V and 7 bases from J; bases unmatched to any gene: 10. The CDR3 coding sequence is TGTGCCAGCAGCTCCCTGGTGGGGACAGGGGGCAACGGGGAGCTGTTTTTT. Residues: CASSSLVGTGGNGELFF. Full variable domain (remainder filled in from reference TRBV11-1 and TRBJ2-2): EAEVAQSPRYKITEKSQAVAFWCDPISGHATLYWYRQILGQGPELLVQFQDESVVDDSQLPKDRFSAERLKGVDSTLKIQPAELGDSAMYLCASSSLVGTGGNGELFFGEGSRLTVL.

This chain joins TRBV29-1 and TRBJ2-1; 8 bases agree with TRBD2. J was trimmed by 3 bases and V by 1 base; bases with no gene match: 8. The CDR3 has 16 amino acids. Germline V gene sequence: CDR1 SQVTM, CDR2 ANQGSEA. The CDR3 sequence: CSVEGLAGRLYNEQFF. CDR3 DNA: TGCAGCGTTGAAGGGTTAGCGGGGAGGCTCTACAATGAGCAGTTCTTC.